This is a list of T cell receptor beta chains from one sample in a study of cytomegalovirus exposure and HLA in healthy donors. Profiling relied on immunoSEQ multiplex PCR, and the TCRdb table lists in-frame clones only, not all of them. The sample has 150,000 to 200,000 clones; roughly 85% are singletons. The specimen sequenced was PBMCs. These TCRs come from a woman aged 18 to 35 in good health and CMV-seronegative. CDR3s include the opening cysteine and the closing phenylalanine or tryptophan. The D gene is left open where the match is weak. Size tells how often a clone was seen (once, few, many) or the class of an expanded clone, and some rows leave it out.

j_call: TRBJ2-1
d_call: TRBD1
v_call: TRBV5-1
clone_size: -
cdr3_aa: CASSSGQGDEQFF
cdr3_nt: TGCGCCAGCAGCTCTGGACAGGGCGATGAGCAGTTCTTC

j_call: TRBJ2-2
d_call: -
v_call: TRBV30
clone_size: once
cdr3_aa: CAWSVAYGITGELFF
cdr3_nt: TGTGCCTGGAGTGTCGCCTACGGGATAACCGGGGAGCTGTTTTTT

j_call: TRBJ2-7
d_call: TRBD1
v_call: TRBV29-1
clone_size: -
cdr3_aa: CSVVGKGAVSYEQYF
cdr3_nt: TGCAGCGTTGTGGGCAAGGGGGCTGTTTCCTACGAGCAGTACTTC

j_call: TRBJ1-1
d_call: TRBD1
v_call: TRBV4-1
clone_size: -
cdr3_aa: CASSQPTGGNTEAFF
cdr3_nt: TGCGCCAGCAGCCAACCGACAGGGGGAAACACTGAAGCTTTCTTT

j_call: TRBJ2-5
d_call: TRBD2
v_call: TRBV7-7
clone_size: few
cdr3_aa: CASSLAGGLQETQYF
cdr3_nt: TGTGCCAGCAGCTTAGCGGGAGGGTTACAAGAGACCCAGTACTTC

j_call: TRBJ2-5
d_call: -
v_call: TRBV6-1
clone_size: -
cdr3_aa: CASSEDRWTQYF
cdr3_nt: TGTGCCAGCAGTGAAGACAGGTGGACCCAGTACTTC

j_call: TRBJ1-1
d_call: -
v_call: TRBV28
clone_size: -
cdr3_aa: CASSLRSGRFVRAFF
cdr3_nt: TGTGCCAGCAGTTTGAGGTCGGGGAGGTTCGTTAGGGCTTTCTTT

j_call: TRBJ1-4
d_call: -
v_call: TRBV12-2
clone_size: -
cdr3_aa: CASRLRRGGALTRYTNEKLFF
cdr3_nt: TGTGCAAGTCGCTTACGGAGGGGGGGAGCATTAACCCGTTACACGAATGAAAAACTGTTTTTT

j_call: TRBJ2-3
d_call: TRBD2
v_call: TRBV5-5
clone_size: medium-sized
cdr3_aa: CASSLVAVAGSDTQYF
cdr3_nt: TGTGCCAGCAGCTTGGTCGCTGTAGCGGGGTCAGATACGCAGTATTTT

j_call: TRBJ1-2
d_call: TRBD1
v_call: TRBV12-5
clone_size: -
cdr3_aa: CATAPGQGRSVPYGYTF
cdr3_nt: TGTGCTACCGCCCCTGGACAGGGGCGATCGGTCCCCTATGGCTACACCTTC